This entry describes one T cell receptor beta chain. The junction had 4 bases not matched to a gene; V was cut back by 5 bases and J by 3 bases. CDR1 is SNHLY, CDR2 FYNNEI, per germline. The CDR3 totals 14 residues. Profiled with immunoSEQ multiplex PCR; TCRdb holds only in-frame clones, not every one. The repertoire holds more than 200,000 clones, with 65% to 90% as singletons. These data come from a study of blood T cell repertoires in COVID-19. Study as a whole: Collection of acute and convalescent COVID-19 samples took place in the United States, Italy and Spain.

The specimen sequenced was peripheral blood. This sequence was found in a man aged 25-45 years with active or convalescent COVID-19. The chain uses TRBV2 and TRBJ1-1; 9 bases line up with TRBD1. Written as DNA, the CDR3 is TGTGCCAGCAGTACAGGGGGCTGGGACACTGAAGCTTTCTTT. This codes for CASSTGGWDTEAFF.